The clone carrying this TCR beta chain was seen a handful of times. Its antigen is unidentified. Isolation of CD4+ naive, central memory, regulatory and stem cell-like memory cells was achieved by sorting via CD45RO/CCR7/CD25/CD127/CD95/CD27. Sorting gave populations that all exceeded 95% purity. The data were taken from a study of beta chain features in type 1 diabetes. Study findings and constraints: Significant though moderate, a shortening of TCRB CDR3s appeared in all four CD4+ subsets of Type 1 diabetes patients. Resolution of whether HLA type affects TCRB rearrangement was not achieved here.

Every isolated RNA sample was fully reverse transcribed, so sequencing captured expressed TCRB transcripts. Naive, central memory and regulatory T cell samples came to a mean of roughly 3.6 million reads. TCRdb's copy holds only in-frame clones and misses some; the assay was immunoSEQ multiplex PCR. The sample yields about 660,000 clones, roughly 13% seen once. Sequenced: naive CD4+ T cells from blood. This TCR was sampled from a man between 18 and 35 years old with type 1 diabetes.

The CDR3 nucleotides are TGTGCCTGGAGCAAAGGACAGGGGCTGCCGCCCCAGCATTTT. Translated, it gives CAWSKGQGLPPQHF. This chain connects TRBV30 to TRBJ1-5, with 9 nucleotides matching TRBD1. Germline V gene sequence: CDR1 GTSNPN, CDR2 SVGIG (reference sequence). V shed 3 bases, J shed 9 bases, and the junction held 9 bases outside the gene matches. The CDR3 has 14 residues.